The present TCR beta chain was sequenced within a study of CD8 T cells in ankylosing spondylitis. General observations from the study: Disease-associated clones were reportedly significantly overrepresented in matched ankylosing spondylitis synovial fluid. Among TCR beta sequences, a motif of several highly homologous variants appeared characteristic of ankylosing spondylitis blood. Those disease-linked clones were CD8+; they were also relatively rare in peripheral blood.

Germline CDR1 is MGHRA and CDR2 is YSYEKL. The CDR3 runs 14 residues. V was cut by 0 bases and J by 9 bases, with 12 bases left in between. Turning to this clonotype: The antigen is not known.

A quantitative 5'-RACE method, one with molecular barcodes, was used to make TCR beta libraries. TCRdb redid the calling of the 5' RACE reads with MiXCR, one entry per CDR3 protein. The top ten hold about 0.92% of the sample, which has roughly 450,000 distinct CDR3 sequences, roughly 25% seen once. This clonotype was sampled from a male donor with ankylosing spondylitis. This chain joins TRBV4-1 and TRBJ2-1; possible D gene TRBD2, 7 bases. Material for sequencing was blood, either unsorted or a sorted T cell fraction (not recorded which). The CDR3 nucleotides read TGCGCCAGCAGCCAAGATGGACTAGGGGGTGAGCAGTTCTTC. Amino acids: CASSQDGLGGEQFF.